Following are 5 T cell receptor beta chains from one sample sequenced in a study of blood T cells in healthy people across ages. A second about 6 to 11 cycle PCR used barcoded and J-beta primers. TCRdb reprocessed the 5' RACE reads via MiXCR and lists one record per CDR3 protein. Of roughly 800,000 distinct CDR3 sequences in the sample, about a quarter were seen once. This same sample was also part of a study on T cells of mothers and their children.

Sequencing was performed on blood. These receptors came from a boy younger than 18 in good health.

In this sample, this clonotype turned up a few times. The CDR3 bases are TGTGCCAGCAGGGGGTCCCCTCGGACTGAAGCTTTCTTT. Translation: CASRGSPRTEAFF. The chain is built from TRBV2 and TRBJ1-1; unclear D gene. Trimming shortened V by 6 bases and J by 5 bases, and 13 bases separated the two germline ends. This CDR3 region has 13 residues. CDR1 is SNHLY and CDR2 is FYNNEI in the germline V gene.

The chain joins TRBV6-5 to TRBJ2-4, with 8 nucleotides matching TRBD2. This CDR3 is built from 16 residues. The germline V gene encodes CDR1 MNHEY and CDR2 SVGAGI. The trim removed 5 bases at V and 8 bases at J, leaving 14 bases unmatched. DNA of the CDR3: TGTGCCAGCAGTCCCCGGGGGGGCGGACCCAGGGACATTCAGTACTTC. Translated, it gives CASSPRGGGPRDIQYF.

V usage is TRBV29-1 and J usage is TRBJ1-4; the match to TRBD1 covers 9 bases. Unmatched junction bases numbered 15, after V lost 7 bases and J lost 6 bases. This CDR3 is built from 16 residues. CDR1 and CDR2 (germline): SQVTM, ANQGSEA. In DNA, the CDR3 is TGCAGCGCCGAGGTCGGTTGGGACAGGGAGGATGAAAAACTGTTTTTT. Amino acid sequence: CSAEVGWDREDEKLFF.

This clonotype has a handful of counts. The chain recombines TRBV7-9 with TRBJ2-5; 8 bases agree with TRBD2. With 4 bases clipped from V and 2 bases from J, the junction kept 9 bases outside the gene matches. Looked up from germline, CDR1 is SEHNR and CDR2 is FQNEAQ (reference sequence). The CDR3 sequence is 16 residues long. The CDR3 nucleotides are TGTGCCAGCAGCTCCGGGAGGGGGGGAGAGCAAGAGACCCAGTACTTC. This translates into CASSSGRGGEQETQYF.

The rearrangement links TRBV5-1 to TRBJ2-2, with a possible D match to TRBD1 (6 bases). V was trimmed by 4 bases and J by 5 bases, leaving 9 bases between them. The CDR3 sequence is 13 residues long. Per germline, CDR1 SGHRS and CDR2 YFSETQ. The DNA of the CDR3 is TGCGCCAGCAGCACCGGACAGACCGGGGAGCTGTTTTTT. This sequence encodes CASSTGQTGELFF.